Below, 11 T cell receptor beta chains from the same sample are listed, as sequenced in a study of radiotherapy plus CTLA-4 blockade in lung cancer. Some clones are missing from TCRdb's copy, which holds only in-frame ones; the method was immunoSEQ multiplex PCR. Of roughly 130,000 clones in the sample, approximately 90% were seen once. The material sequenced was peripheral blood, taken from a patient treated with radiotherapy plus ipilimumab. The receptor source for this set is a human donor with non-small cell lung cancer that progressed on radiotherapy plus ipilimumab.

The CDR3 coding sequence is TGTGCCAGCAGCGTGTCGACTAGCGGGAGGGCGCTAACCACAGATACGCAGTATTTT. Translated, it gives CASSVSTSGRALTTDTQYF. The rearrangement uses TRBV9 and TRBJ2-3, with 14 bases identical to TRBD2. Germline loops: CDR1 SGDLS, CDR2 YYNGEE. The length of the CDR3 is 19 residues. V shed 2 bases and J 2 bases; nucleotides not matched to a gene: 10.

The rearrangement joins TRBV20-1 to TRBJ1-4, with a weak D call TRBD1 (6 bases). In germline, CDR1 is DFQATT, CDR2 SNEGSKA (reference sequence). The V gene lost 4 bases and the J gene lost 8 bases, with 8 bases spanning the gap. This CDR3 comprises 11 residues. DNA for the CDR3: TGCAGTGCTAACAGGGAAGAAAAACTGTTTTTT. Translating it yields CSANREEKLFF.

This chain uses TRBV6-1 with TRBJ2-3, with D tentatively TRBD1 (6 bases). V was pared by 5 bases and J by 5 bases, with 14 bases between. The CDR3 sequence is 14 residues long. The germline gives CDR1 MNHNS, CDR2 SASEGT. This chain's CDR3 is CASSNRDIRDTQYF. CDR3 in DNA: TGTGCCAGCAGTAACCGGGACATTAGAGATACGCAGTATTTT.

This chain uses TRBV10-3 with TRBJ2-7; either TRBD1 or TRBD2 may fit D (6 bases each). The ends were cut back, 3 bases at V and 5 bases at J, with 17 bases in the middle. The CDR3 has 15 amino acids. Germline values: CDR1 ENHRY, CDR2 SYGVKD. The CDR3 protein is CAISDARGGRDEQYF. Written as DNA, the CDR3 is TGTGCCATCAGTGATGCCAGGGGAGGTAGGGACGAGCAGTACTTC.

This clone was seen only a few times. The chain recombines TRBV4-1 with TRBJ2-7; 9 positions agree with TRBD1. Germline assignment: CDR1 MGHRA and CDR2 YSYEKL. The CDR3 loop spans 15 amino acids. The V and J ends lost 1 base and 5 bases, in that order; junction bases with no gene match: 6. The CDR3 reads CASSQVGQGVHEQYF. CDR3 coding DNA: TGCGCCAGCAGCCAAGTGGGACAGGGAGTCCACGAGCAGTACTTC.

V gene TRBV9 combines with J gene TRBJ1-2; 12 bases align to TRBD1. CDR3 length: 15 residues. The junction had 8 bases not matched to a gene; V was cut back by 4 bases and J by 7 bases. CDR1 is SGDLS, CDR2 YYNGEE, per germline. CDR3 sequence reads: CASSPTGTGGFGYTF. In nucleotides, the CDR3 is TGTGCCAGCAGCCCCACCGGGACAGGGGGCTTTGGCTACACCTTC. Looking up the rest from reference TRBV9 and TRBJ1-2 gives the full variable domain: DSGVTQTPKHLITATGQRVTLRCSPRSGDLSVYWYQQSLDQGLQFLIQYYNGEERAKGNILERFSAQQFPDLHSELNLSSLELGDSALYFCASSPTGTGGFGYTFGSGTRLTVV.

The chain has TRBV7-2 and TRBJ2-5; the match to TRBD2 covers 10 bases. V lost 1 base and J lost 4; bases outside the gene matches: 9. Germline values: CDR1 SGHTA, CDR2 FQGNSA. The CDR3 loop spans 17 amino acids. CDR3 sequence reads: CASSLGVSGRYGETQYF. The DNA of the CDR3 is TGTGCCAGCAGCTTAGGGGTTAGCGGGAGGTATGGAGAGACCCAGTACTTC.

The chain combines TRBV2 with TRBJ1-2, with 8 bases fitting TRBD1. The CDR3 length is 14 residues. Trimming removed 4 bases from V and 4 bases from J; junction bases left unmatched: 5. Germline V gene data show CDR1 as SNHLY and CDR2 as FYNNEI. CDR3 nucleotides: TGTGCCAGCAGTGGAGGACAGGGCGGCTATGGCTACACCTTC. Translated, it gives CASSGGQGGYGYTF. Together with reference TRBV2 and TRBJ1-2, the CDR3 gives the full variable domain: EPEVTQTPSHQVTQMGQEVILRCVPISNHLYFYWYRQILGQKVEFLVSFYNNEISEKSEIFDDQFSVERPDGSNFTLKIRSTKLEDSAMYFCASSGGQGGYGYTFGSGTRLTVV.

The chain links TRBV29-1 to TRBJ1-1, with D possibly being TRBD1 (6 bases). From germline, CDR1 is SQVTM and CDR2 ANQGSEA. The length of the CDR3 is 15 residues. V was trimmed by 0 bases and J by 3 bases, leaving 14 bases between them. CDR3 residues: CSVEDQGGLDTEAFF. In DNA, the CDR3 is TGCAGCGTTGAAGATCAAGGGGGGTTAGACACTGAAGCTTTCTTT.

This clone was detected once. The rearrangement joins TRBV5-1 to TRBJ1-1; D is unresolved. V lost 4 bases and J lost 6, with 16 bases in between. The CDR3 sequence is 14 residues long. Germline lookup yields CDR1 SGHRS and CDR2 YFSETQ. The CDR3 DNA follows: TGCGCCAGCAGCGGCTACCCCGAGAGCGCTGAAGCTTTCTTT. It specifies CASSGYPESAEAFF.

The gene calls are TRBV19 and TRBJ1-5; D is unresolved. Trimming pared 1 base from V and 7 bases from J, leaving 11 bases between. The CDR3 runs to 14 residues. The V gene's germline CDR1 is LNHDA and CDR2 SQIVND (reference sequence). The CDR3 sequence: CASSIANARQPQHF. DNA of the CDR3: TGTGCCAGTAGTATAGCAAACGCTCGACAGCCCCAGCATTTT.